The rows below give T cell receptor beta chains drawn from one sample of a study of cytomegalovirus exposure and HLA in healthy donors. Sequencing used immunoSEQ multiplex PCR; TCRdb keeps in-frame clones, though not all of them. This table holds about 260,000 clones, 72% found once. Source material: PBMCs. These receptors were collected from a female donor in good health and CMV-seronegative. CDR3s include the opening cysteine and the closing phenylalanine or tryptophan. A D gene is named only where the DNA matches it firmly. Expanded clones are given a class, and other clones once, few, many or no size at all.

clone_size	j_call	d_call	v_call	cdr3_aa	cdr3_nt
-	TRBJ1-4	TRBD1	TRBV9	CASSAEAGQANEKLFF	TGTGCCAGCAGCGCCGAGGCCGGACAGGCTAATGAAAAACTGTTTTTT
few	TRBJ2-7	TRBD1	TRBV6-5	CASRNGQGAPQYF	TGTGCCAGCAGGAACGGACAGGGGGCACCGCAGTACTTC
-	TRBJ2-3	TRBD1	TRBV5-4	CASSLRQGGLDTQYF	TGTGCCAGCAGCCTACGACAGGGGGGGTTAGATACGCAGTATTTT
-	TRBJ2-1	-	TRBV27	CASSFKGGGHNEQFF	TGTGCCAGCAGTTTTAAGGGAGGCGGCCACAATGAGCAGTTCTTC
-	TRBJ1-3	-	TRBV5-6	CASSLEQGSTIYF	TGTGCCAGCAGCTTGGAACAGGGTTCCACCATATATTTT
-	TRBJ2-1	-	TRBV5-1	CASSPSTSIHNEQFF	TGCGCCAGCAGCCCATCTACGAGTATTCACAATGAGCAGTTCTTC
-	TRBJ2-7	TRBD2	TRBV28	CASRSSLGAGGGYEQYF	TGTGCCAGCAGATCCTCCCTGGGAGCGGGGGGTGGATACGAGCAGTACTTC
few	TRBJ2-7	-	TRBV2	CASTSLRGYEQYF	TGTGCCAGCACTAGCCTTCGCGGTTACGAGCAGTACTTC
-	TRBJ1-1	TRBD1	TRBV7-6	CASSLEGQGVAAFF	TGTGCCAGCAGCCTAGAGGGACAGGGGGTAGCAGCTTTCTTT
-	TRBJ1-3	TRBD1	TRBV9	CASSGGTGGENTIYF	TGTGCCAGCAGCGGAGGAACAGGGGGCGAAAACACCATATATTTT
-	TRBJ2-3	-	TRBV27	CASSSWTADTDTQYF	TGTGCCAGCAGTTCCTGGACAGCCGACACAGATACGCAGTATTTT
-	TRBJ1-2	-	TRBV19	CASRRISGEIYGYTF	TGTGCCAGTAGAAGAATTTCTGGAGAGATCTATGGCTACACCTTC
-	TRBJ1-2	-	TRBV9	CASSVAGEAGYTF	TGTGCCAGCAGCGTAGCAGGGGAAGCCGGCTACACCTTC
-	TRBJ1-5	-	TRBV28	CASSLSGFGSGWGNQPQHF	TGTGCCAGCAGTTTATCGGGATTCGGGTCGGGATGGGGCAATCAGCCCCAGCATTTT
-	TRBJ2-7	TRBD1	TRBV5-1	CASSSGQSYEQYF	TGCGCCAGCAGCTCGGGACAGTCCTACGAGCAGTACTTC
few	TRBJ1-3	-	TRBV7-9	CSSSPDNPIYF	TGTTCCAGCAGCCCGGACAACCCCATATATTTT
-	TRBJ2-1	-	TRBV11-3	CASSLGTAKGGEQFF	TGTGCCAGCAGCTTAGGTACGGCTAAAGGAGGCGAGCAGTTCTTC
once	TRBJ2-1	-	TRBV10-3	CAISDSYGEQFF	TGTGCCATCAGTGATTCATACGGTGAGCAGTTCTTC
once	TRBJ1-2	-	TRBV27	CASSLSGTYGYTF	TGTGCCAGCAGTTTAAGCGGGACTTATGGCTACACCTTC
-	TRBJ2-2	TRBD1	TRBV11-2	CASSLRGQSNTGELFF	TGTGCCAGCAGCTTAAGGGGACAGTCCAACACCGGGGAGCTGTTTTTT
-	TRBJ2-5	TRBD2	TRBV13	CASSKGLAGVETQYF	TGTGCCAGCAGCAAGGGACTAGCGGGAGTCGAGACCCAGTACTTC
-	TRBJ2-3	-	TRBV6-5	CASSYQLGAPLGQYF	TGTGCCAGCAGTTACCAACTAGGAGCCCCCTTGGGGCAGTATTTT
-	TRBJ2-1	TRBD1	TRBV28	CASRLQGLGDEQFF	TGTGCCAGCAGACTACAGGGGCTTGGGGATGAGCAGTTCTTC
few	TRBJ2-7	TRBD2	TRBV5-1	CASSPPGGAYEQYF	TGCGCCAGCAGCCCCCCGGGGGGAGCATACGAGCAGTACTTC
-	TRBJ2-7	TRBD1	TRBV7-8	CASSLVTGGNDEQYF	TGTGCCAGCAGCTTGGTTACAGGGGGCAATGACGAGCAGTACTTC
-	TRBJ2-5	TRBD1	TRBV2	CASSPQTGGSERQYF	TGTGCCAGCAGTCCCCAGACAGGGGGGTCGGAGCGGCAGTACTTC
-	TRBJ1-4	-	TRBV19	CASSMRWNEKLFF	TGTGCCAGTAGTATGCGATGGAATGAAAAACTGTTTTTT